The clone carrying this T cell receptor (beta chain) was seen a few times. The entry originates in a study of T-cell reconstitution after alpha-beta-depleted transplantation in children. A library of TCRbeta sequences, prepared with unique molecular identifiers, was generated. TCRdb re-derived calls from the PCR reads in MiXCR, one entry per CDR3 protein. The repertoire holds some 350,000 distinct CDR3 sequences, approximately 10% seen once, with around 2.3% in the top ten. Germline assignment: CDR1 MNHEY and CDR2 SVGAGI. V was clipped by 3 bases and J by 7 bases; unmatched bases: 9. The CDR3 runs 16 residues.

The receptor comes from a human donor who donated a stem cell graft to a child with acute lymphoblastic leukemia. The specimen comprised PBMCs from the stem cell graft donor, sampled from the stem cell graft. The gene calls are TRBV6-5 and TRBJ1-6, with 7 positions matching TRBD1. Here the CDR3 DNA reads TGTGCCAGCAGTTATACCCCGACAGGGCGAAATTCACCCCTCCACTTT. It specifies CASSYTPTGRNSPLHF.